One and the same sample provided the 20 T cell receptor beta chains below, sequenced in a study of T cells after posttransplantation cyclophosphamide. Data came from immunoSEQ multiplex PCR; TCRdb stores just in-frame clones and leaves some out. The sample includes 30,000 to 35,000 clones, none of them occurring once. Sequences were obtained from PBMCs. Source of these receptors: a woman aged 45-60 years in good health and a related stem cell transplant donor.

This chain connects TRBV7-2 to TRBJ2-5; D gene ambiguous. V was shortened by 3 bases and J by 2 bases, with 10 bases between the two germline ends. The CDR3 runs 14 residues. CDR1 is SGHTA and CDR2 is FQGNSA in the germline V gene. CDR3 nucleotide sequence: TGTGCCAGCAGCTTTATTACAGTACAAGAGACCCAGTACTTC. It yields the protein CASSFITVQETQYF.

This clone was picked up many times. V is TRBV7-2 and J is TRBJ2-7; D uncertain. V dropped 5 bases and J dropped 3 bases, with 14 bases sitting between them. Looked up from germline, CDR1 is SGHTA and CDR2 is FQGNSA. The CDR3 runs 14 residues. The CDR3 loop is CASSLLWNYYEQYF. The CDR3 DNA reads as TGTGCCAGCAGCCTACTGTGGAACTACTACGAGCAGTACTTC.

This clone was detected ten times or more. The chain links TRBV5-1 to TRBJ1-2, with D perhaps TRBD1 (5 bases). Per germline, CDR1 SGHRS and CDR2 YFSETQ. This CDR3 contains 13 residues. The V end lost 0 bases, the J end lost 3 bases, and 6 bases lay between the germline ends. The CDR3, as DNA: TGCGCCAGCAGCTTGGAAGGGGACTATGGCTACACCTTC. Translated: CASSLEGDYGYTF.

Ten or more counts support this clone. This rearrangement joins TRBV7-2 to TRBJ2-3; no definite D call. V was pared by 5 bases and J by 1 base, with 13 bases between. Germline loops: CDR1 SGHTA, CDR2 FQGNSA. This CDR3 is 15 amino acids long. CDR3 in DNA: TGTGCCAGCAGCACAGCTTATCTCCGCACAGATACGCAGTATTTT. It codes for CASSTAYLRTDTQYF.

This clone was seen many times. The rearrangement uses TRBV7-3 and TRBJ1-3; possibly TRBD1 for D (5 bases). Deletions cut 1 base from V and 4 bases from J, with 8 bases between. Germline-derived CDR1 and CDR2 are SGHTA and FQGTGA. The CDR3 runs 14 residues. The CDR3 DNA is TGTGCCAGCAGCTTAAAGGCAGGGGGAAACACCATATATTTT. Its translation: CASSLKAGGNTIYF. Variable domain in full (rest from reference TRBV7-3 and TRBJ1-3): GAGVSQTPSNKVTEKGKYVELRCDPISGHTALYWYRQSLGQGPEFLIYFQGTGAADDSGLPNDRFFAVRPEGSVSTLKIQRTERGDSAVYLCASSLKAGGNTIYFGEGSWLTVV.

The table lists this clone with a few counts. The chain carries TRBV29-1 and TRBJ2-5; D possibly uses TRBD1 or TRBD2 (6 bases each). V lost 8 bases and J lost 4, with 23 bases in between. Germline V CDR1 and CDR2: SQVTM, ANQGSEA. The CDR3 is 15 amino acids. The CDR3 loop reads CSIGGGGKVSETQYF. The CDR3 nucleotides read TGCAGCATAGGGGGAGGAGGGAAGGTGTCAGAGACCCAGTACTTC.

This clone occurred many times. The rearrangement joins TRBV18 to TRBJ2-1, with D perhaps TRBD2 (5 bases). CDR3 length: 14 residues. Trimming shortened V by 5 bases and J by 0 bases, and 8 bases separated the two germline ends. Germline CDR1 KGHSH, CDR2 LQKENI. CDR3 nucleotides: TGTGCCAGCTCAGAGGGTTACTCCTACAATGAGCAGTTCTTC. As protein: CASSEGYSYNEQFF.

This clone was seen many times. The chain is built from TRBV6-4 and TRBJ2-3; D might be TRBD1 (6 bases). Germline CDR1 reads MRHNA; CDR2 reads SNTAGT. Trimming removed 6 bases at V and 0 bases at J, with 10 bases between. This CDR3 is 14 amino acids long. The CDR3 spells CASRLTGSTDTQYF. The CDR3, as DNA: TGTGCCAGCAGGCTGACAGGAAGCACAGATACGCAGTATTTT.

This clone was seen ten or more times. V usage is TRBV5-8 and J usage is TRBJ1-1; perhaps TRBD1 as D (5 bases). The V and J ends lost 1 base and 0 bases respectively, with 10 bases between them. This CDR3 spans 15 amino acids. Germline loops: CDR1 SGHTS, CDR2 YDEGEE. CDR3 in DNA: TGTGCCAGCAGCTTGTACGCAGGGATGAACACTGAAGCTTTCTTT. Its translation: CASSLYAGMNTEAFF.

This clone has ten or more counts. The genes are TRBV5-1 and TRBJ2-7, with TRBD1 matching over 8 bases. V gave up 4 bases and J gave up 5 bases; unmatched junction bases: 5. Germline values: CDR1 SGHRS, CDR2 YFSETQ. The length of the CDR3 is 13 residues. CDR3 coding DNA: TGCGCCAGCAGCCGGACAGGGACGAACGAGCAGTACTTC. It codes for CASSRTGTNEQYF.

This clone was observed a handful of times. V gene TRBV29-1 combines with J gene TRBJ2-3, with 12 bases matching TRBD2. CDR3 size: 15 residues. Germline assignment: CDR1 SQVTM and CDR2 ANQGSEA. J lost 4 bases, V lost 5 bases, and 7 bases had no gene match. CDR3 coding DNA: TGCAGCGTTATGCCGGCTAGCGGGAGGGCAGATACGCAGTATTTT. It yields the protein CSVMPASGRADTQYF.

This clone was observed at least ten times. J is TRBJ2-2 and V is TRBV11-3; D might be TRBD1 (6 bases). Trimming cost V 5 bases and J 6 bases, with 13 bases left between them. The CDR3 covers 14 residues. Germline V gene sequence: CDR1 SGHNT, CDR2 YENEEA. CDR3 amino acids: CASSPGVTSGELFF. The CDR3 DNA reads as TGTGCCAGCAGCCCAGGGGTGACTTCCGGGGAGCTGTTTTTT.

Many counts were recorded for this clone. The chain is built from TRBV5-1 and TRBJ2-3; 10 bases are shared with TRBD2. Germline CDR1 SGHRS, CDR2 YFSETQ. Unmatched junction bases numbered 3, after V lost 5 bases and J lost 0 bases. The CDR3 has 15 amino acids. CDR3 bases: TGCGCCAGCAGTTGGACTAGCGGTAGCACAGATACGCAGTATTTT. Amino acid sequence: CASSWTSGSTDTQYF. The full variable domain, its missing parts supplied by reference TRBV5-1 and TRBJ2-3, is KAGVTQTPRYLIKTRGQQVTLSCSPISGHRSVSWYQQTPGQGLQFLFEYFSETQRNKGNFPGRFSGRQFSNSRSEMNVSTLELGDSALYLCASSWTSGSTDTQYFGPGTRLTVL.

This clone was recorded many times. The chain is built from TRBV15 and TRBJ1-1; D is unresolved. This CDR3 is 16 amino acids long. V was pared by 1 base and J by 5 bases, with 17 bases between. Germline CDR1 LNHNV, CDR2 YYDKDF (reference sequence). CDR3 coding DNA: TGTGCCACCAGCAGAGGAGGAGGAGCTAGCGGGACTGAAGCTTTCTTT. It codes for CATSRGGGASGTEAFF.

This clone appeared many times. The chain carries TRBV7-9 and TRBJ2-3; TRBD2 agrees at 14 bases. The J segment lost 5 bases and the V segment lost 4 bases, leaving 5 bases of the junction unmatched. This CDR3 has 16 residues. From germline, CDR1 is SEHNR and CDR2 FQNEAQ (reference sequence). In DNA, the CDR3 is TGTGCCAGCAGCTCTGGACTAGCGGGAGGAGTAGATACGCAGTATTTT. Protein sequence: CASSSGLAGGVDTQYF.

This clone showed up many times. This chain connects TRBV2 to TRBJ1-1, with D perhaps TRBD1 (5 bases). Trimming shortened V by 6 bases and J by 1 base, and 9 bases separated the two germline ends. From germline, CDR1 is SNHLY and CDR2 FYNNEI. CDR3 length: 13 amino acids. CDR3 coding DNA: TGTGCCAGCAGGACAGAGACGAACACTGAAGCTTTCTTT. Translation gives CASRTETNTEAFF.

This clone came up many times. This chain joins TRBV7-3 and TRBJ2-5; TRBD1 agrees at 10 bases. The ends lost 5 bases at V and 9 bases at J; junction bases unmatched: 9. CDR3 length: 14 residues. In germline, CDR1 is SGHTA, CDR2 FQGTGA. CDR3 residues: CASSLLGTGEAQYF. CDR3 nucleotides: TGTGCCAGCAGCCTTCTCGGGACAGGGGAGGCCCAGTACTTC. The full variable domain, its missing parts supplied by reference TRBV7-3 and TRBJ2-5, is GAGVSQTPSNKVTEKGKYVELRCDPISGHTALYWYRQSLGQGPEFLIYFQGTGAADDSGLPNDRFFAVRPEGSVSTLKIQRTERGDSAVYLCASSLLGTGEAQYFGPGTRLLVL.

This clone showed up many times. The chain has TRBV7-3 and TRBJ1-1; maybe TRBD1 (6 bases). The germline V gene has CDR1 SGHTA and CDR2 FQGTGA. V lost 4 bases and J 1 base, leaving 13 bases between the germline ends. The CDR3 extends over 15 amino acids. The chain's CDR3 is CASSSLTGPNTEAFF. CDR3 sequence (DNA): TGTGCCAGCAGCTCTTTGACAGGACCGAACACTGAAGCTTTCTTT.

This clone was picked up many times. The chain couples TRBV19 to TRBJ2-5, with no clear D. CDR1 is LNHDA, CDR2 SQIVND, per germline (reference sequence). CDR3 length: 13 amino acids. Trimming removed 3 bases from V and 4 bases from J, with 9 bases in between. The DNA for the CDR3 is TGTGCCAGTAGTATGATGACACGAGAGACCCAGTACTTC. Amino acid sequence: CASSMMTRETQYF.

This clone was counted at least ten times. The genes are TRBV15 and TRBJ2-1; 8 bases are a match to TRBD2. From germline, CDR1 is LNHNV and CDR2 YYDKDF (reference sequence). Trimming removed 1 base from V and 4 bases from J; junction bases left unmatched: 9. There are 17 residues in the CDR3. This chain's CDR3 is CATSRGRQRGFYNEQFF. For the CDR3, the DNA is TGTGCCACCAGCAGAGGCCGTCAGCGGGGGTTTTACAATGAGCAGTTCTTC.